This entry is about one T cell receptor (beta chain). What it binds is not known. Measured with immunoSEQ multiplex PCR; TCRdb has only the in-frame clones, and not every one. The table shows fewer than 50,000 clones, with less than 90% occurring only once. These data come from a study of lymphopenia after photon versus proton radiotherapy. Findings and limits, study-wide: Photon-treated patients lost naive T cells and TCR diversity; proton-treated stayed stable. Post-nadir diversity loss with photons came from oligoclonal expansion, particularly CD8+ Temra cells. Post-nadir TCR diversity decline inversely tracked overall survival among those who died.

CDR3 length: 16 residues. This sequence was found in a man aged 40-55 years with gastric cancer. The starting material was peripheral blood, obtained from a patient treated with photon-based radiotherapy. The genes are TRBV21-1 and TRBJ1-6. TRBV21-1 is marked as a pseudogene. CDR3 loop: CASSLLHIHHNSPLHF. The CDR3 coding sequence is TGTGCCAGCAGCTTGCTACACATACATCATAATTCACCCCTCCACTTT.